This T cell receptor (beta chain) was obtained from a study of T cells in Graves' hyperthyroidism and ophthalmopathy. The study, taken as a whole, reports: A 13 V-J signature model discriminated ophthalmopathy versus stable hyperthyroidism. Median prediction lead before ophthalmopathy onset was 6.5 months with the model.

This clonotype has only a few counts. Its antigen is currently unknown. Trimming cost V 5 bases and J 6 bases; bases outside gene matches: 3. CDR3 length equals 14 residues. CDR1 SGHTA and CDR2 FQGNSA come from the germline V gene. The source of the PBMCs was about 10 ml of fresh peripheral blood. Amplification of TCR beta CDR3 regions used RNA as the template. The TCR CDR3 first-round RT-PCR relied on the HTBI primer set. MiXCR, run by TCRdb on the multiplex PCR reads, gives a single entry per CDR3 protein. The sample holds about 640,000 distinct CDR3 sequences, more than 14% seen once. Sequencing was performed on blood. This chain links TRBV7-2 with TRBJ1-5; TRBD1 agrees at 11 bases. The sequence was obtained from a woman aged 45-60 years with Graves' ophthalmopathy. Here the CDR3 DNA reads TGTGCCAGCAGCCCGGGACAGGGGGTTCAGCCCCAGCATTTT. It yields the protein CASSPGQGVQPQHF.